The clone carrying this T cell receptor beta chain has a handful of counts. Its antigen is not known. A template switching step contributed a universal primer site, while unique molecular identifiers were present in the cDNA. TCRdb redid the calling of the 5' RACE reads with MiXCR, one entry per CDR3 protein. Of around 490,000 distinct CDR3 sequences in the sample, around 22% are singletons; the top ten hold more than 0.4%. The CDR3 is 14 amino acids. Germline V lookup: CDR1 SQVTM, CDR2 ANQGSEA. Germline trimming cut 4 bases from V and 10 bases from J; bases unmatched to any gene: 13. The source of the sample is a study of identical twins. Study outcomes and limitations: Zero-insertion analyses could be partly confounded by invariant MAIT and iNKT cells. The study found weaker excess twin sharing in beta out-of-frame sequences.

These data were likewise used in another study, on yellow fever vaccine responses in identical twins.

The sequence derives from a woman between 18 and 29 years old in good health. The chain uses TRBV29-1 and TRBJ2-1; 7 positions match TRBD1. Sequencing was carried out using CD4+ T cells sorted from blood. The CDR3 loop is CSVVRTGAVWEQFF. The DNA of the CDR3 is TGCAGCGTTGTGAGGACAGGAGCGGTTTGGGAGCAGTTCTTC.